This T cell receptor (beta chain) was recovered during a study of PD-L1 blockade in urothelial cancer. The overall study: Most patients, about 85% of the 29, were males with bladder-origin cancer. Each blood sample yielded a median of about 150,000 T cells. At 3 weeks (second dose) and 6 weeks after starting treatment, blood was analyzed.

Time point of the sample: pretreatment peripheral blood. Pretreatment and on-treatment blood mononuclear cell samples were taken, totaling between 1 and 8 time points per patient. Assay: immunoSEQ multiplex PCR; the TCRdb copy retains only in-frame clones and omits some. Among around 92,000 clones, more than 70% were seen once, and the ten largest hold over 0.95%. The ends lost 3 bases at V and 10 bases at J; junction bases unmatched: 13. In germline, CDR1 is SGDLS, CDR2 YYNGEE. The CDR3 is made up of 15 amino acids. The origin of this receptor is an elderly woman with urothelial cancer. This sample comprised PBMCs, obtained around atezolizumab (anti-PD-L1) treatment. The chain couples TRBV9 to TRBJ1-3; TRBD1 matches at 7 bases. CDR3 nucleotides: TGTGCCAGCAGCGAACAGGGGACGGCCGGACGGACCATATATTTT. Encoded protein: CASSEQGTAGRTIYF.